Given below is one TCR beta chain in context. This record comes from a study of CD8 T cell repertoires and HIV-1 epitope variants. About the study: T cells were stimulated with Twenty-five Gag and Nef peptides separately. Epitopes were three Gag families plus Nef HW9 and YT9. Equal numbers of autologous T cell-negative cells presented antigen to enriched T cells.

The CDR3 loop spans 15 amino acids. Germline CDR1 is SGHNT and CDR2 is YYREEE (reference sequence). V shed 4 bases and J shed 5 bases, with 18 bases lying between them. Profiling relied on immunoSEQ multiplex PCR, and the TCRdb table lists in-frame clones only, not all of them. In the table there are 90,000 or so clones, 60% to 80% of which are singletons. This chain links TRBV5-4 with TRBJ2-5, with D perhaps matching TRBD1 (6 bases). The sequencing input was uncultured baseline CD8+ T cells from peripheral blood mononuclear cells (PBMCs). The TCR sequence derives from a male donor with HIV. The CDR3 region is CASSANQGNGETQYF. The CDR3 DNA reads as TGTGCCAGCAGCGCCAACCAGGGGAATGGGGAGACCCAGTACTTC.